This T cell receptor beta chain was retrieved from a study of T cells in Graves' hyperthyroidism and ophthalmopathy. Using RNA transcripts as the source, TCR beta CDR3 regions were amplified. TCR CDR3 regions were first amplified by RT-PCR with HTBI primers. TCRdb re-derived calls from the multiplex PCR reads in MiXCR, one entry per CDR3 protein. The sample includes about 760,000 distinct CDR3 sequences, over 35% of them seen just once. V dropped 6 bases and J dropped 3; count of bases not matched to a gene: 7. Germline assignment: CDR1 MNHEY and CDR2 SMNVEV (reference sequence). CDR3 size: 15 residues.

The chain carries TRBV27 and TRBJ1-4, with 7 bases identical to TRBD1. The sample was blood. This clonotype originated in a woman in her thirties or forties with Graves' hyperthyroidism. CDR3: CASSLQGRSNEKLFF. CDR3 nucleotide sequence: TGTGCCAGCAGCCTACAGGGGAGATCTAATGAAAAACTGTTTTTT.